The 28 T cell receptor beta chains below come from one sample, sequenced in a study of immune characterization of retroperitoneal liposarcoma (dated by TCRdb to the late 2010s). Library prep was done by PCR. Sequencer: NextSeq 500. The public sequencing data were trimmed at Q25 with fastp and processed into clonotypes with MiXCR by TCRdb, which kept only in-frame beta chains. Merged by CDR3 protein, the rows form single entries marked with the most common genes and DNA. Across this sample there are 8,200 or so distinct CDR3 sequences, with more than 40% seen only once. Of the sample, 15% is held by the ten largest clones. Material for sequencing was tumor tissue. All receptors derive from a male donor with retroperitoneal liposarcoma.

V usage is TRBV6-1 and J usage is TRBJ2-1; 7 bases line up with TRBD2. This CDR3 spans 15 amino acids. CDR1 MNHNS and CDR2 SASEGT come from the germline V gene. The V and J ends lost 2 bases and 4 bases, in that order; junction bases with no gene match: 5. CDR3 loop: CASSELGGSYNEQFF. The DNA for the CDR3 is TGTGCCAGCAGTGAACTGGGCGGGAGTTACAATGAGCAGTTCTTC.

In the case of this clonotype: The conserved phenylalanine or tryptophan normally closing the CDR3 is absent here, so this likely arose from a read error. The DNA is omitted, as the CDR3 cannot be located on it reliably, and the CDR3 follows TCRdb's listing. This chain links TRBV6-8 with TRBJ2-1; the DNA was not compared with TRBD2, the D call given in the table. Germline V lookup: CDR1 MNHGY, CDR2 SAAAGT. 12 amino acids form the CDR3, both terminal residues included. The CDR3 spells CASSIPHRTSGR.

In its sample, this clonotype is medium-sized (0.01 to 0.1%). The rearrangement uses TRBV6-1 and TRBJ2-7; 11 nucleotides match TRBD2. The CDR3 extends over 13 amino acids. The J segment lost 3 bases and the V segment lost 5 bases, leaving 0 bases of the junction unmatched. Germline CDR1 reads MNHNS; CDR2 reads SASEGT. The CDR3 protein is CASSLAGGYEQYF. CDR3 coding DNA: TGTGCCAGCAGTCTAGCGGGGGGCTACGAGCAGTACTTC.

The CDR3: CASSNPRTLNVLTF. The CDR3 DNA sequence: TGTGCCAGCAGCAACCCTAGGACTCTCAACGTCCTGACTTTC. The chain joins TRBV5-3 to TRBJ2-6, with D possibly being TRBD2 (5 bases). TRBV5-3 qualifies as an ORF whose function is uncertain. This CDR3 spans 14 amino acids. Trimming stripped 8 bases from V and 9 bases from J, with 18 bases between.

By proportion, this clonotype is medium-sized. CDR3 in amino acids: CASSDWGDEQYF. The CDR3, as DNA: TGTGCCAGCAGTGATTGGGGGGATGAGCAGTACTTC. V usage is TRBV6-1 and J usage is TRBJ2-7, with a weak D call TRBD2 (6 bases). Trimming pared 3 bases from V and 7 bases from J, leaving 10 bases between. Germline CDR1 MNHNS, CDR2 SASEGT. The CDR3 has 12 residues.

In its sample, this clonotype was seen a few times. The chain links TRBV6-1 to TRBJ2-1; perhaps D is TRBD1 or TRBD2 (6 bases each). The J call is uncertain, as TRBJ2-7 better fits the DNA end. This CDR3 has 12 residues. Germline CDR1 reads MNHNS; CDR2 reads SASEGT. The CDR3 DNA reads TGTGCCAGCAGCCCGGGGGACAATGAGCAGTACTTC. Translating it yields CASSPGDNEQYF.

This chain connects TRBV12-3 or TRBV12-4 to TRBJ1-1, with 9 nucleotides matching TRBD1. V lost 6 bases to trimming and J lost 2 bases; unmatched junction nucleotides: 4. The CDR3 runs to 14 residues. The CDR3 bases are TGTGCCAGCAGCCCGACAGGGGGAAACACTGAAGCTTTCTTT. It encodes CASSPTGGNTEAFF.

Judged by abundance, this clonotype is medium-sized. V is TRBV11-3 and J is TRBJ2-1; 8 bases line up with TRBD2. The CDR3 totals 15 residues. The germline V gene has CDR1 SGHNT and CDR2 YENEEA. V dropped 4 bases and J dropped 10; count of bases not matched to a gene: 12. CDR3 loop: CASSSPGGLTGEQFF. The CDR3 DNA follows: TGTGCCAGCAGCTCACCGGGGGGGCTCACGGGCGAGCAGTTCTTC.

This chain uses TRBV6-1 with TRBJ2-7; D is possibly TRBD1 (6 bases). The length of the CDR3 is 13 residues. Germline V gene data show CDR1 as MNHNS and CDR2 as SASEGT. The germline V and J ends were trimmed by 5 bases and 2 bases, with 10 bases remaining between them. The CDR3 DNA reads TGTGCCAGCAGTAACCGGGACACCTACGAGCAGTACTTC. This encodes CASSNRDTYEQYF.

J is TRBJ2-7 and V is TRBV6-5, with 9 bases aligning to TRBD1. The CDR3 runs 15 residues. Germline loops: CDR1 MNHEY, CDR2 SVGAGI. Trimming at V came to 0 bases and at J to 2 bases, leaving 2 bases not matched to a gene. CDR3 bases: TGTGCCAGCAGTTACTCGGGGGACAGGGCCTACGAGCAGTACTTC. It specifies CASSYSGDRAYEQYF.

This sequence joins TRBV12-3 or TRBV12-4 and TRBJ2-7; 7 nucleotides agree with TRBD2. V was clipped by 4 bases and J by 7 bases; unmatched bases: 16. The CDR3 has 16 residues. This CDR3 reads CASSSSGGRSYNEQYF. Here the CDR3 DNA reads TGTGCCAGCAGTTCTAGCGGAGGCCGCTCCTACAATGAGCAGTACTTC.

The CDR3 DNA sequence: TGTGCCAGCAGCAGCTATCGGGAGAGCCCCTCCTACGAGCAGTTCTTC. Translated: CASSSYRESPSYEQFF. The chain recombines TRBV7-2 with TRBJ2-1, with D perhaps TRBD2 (6 bases). Trimming took off 5 bases at V and 10 bases at J, with 24 bases between the two ends. The CDR3 sequence is 16 residues long. Per germline, CDR1 SGHTA and CDR2 FQGNSA.

This clonotype showed up just a few times. The chain is built from TRBV12-5 and TRBJ2-1; perhaps D is TRBD1 or TRBD2 (6 bases each). The last part of the DNA fits TRBJ2-7 better; the J call may be wrong. CDR3 length: 17 residues. Germline loops: CDR1 LGHNT, CDR2 FRNRAP. The CDR3 is CASGLATGTGVDNEQYF. The CDR3 coding sequence is TGTGCTAGTGGTTTGGCCACAGGGACGGGGGTAGACAATGAGCAGTACTTC.

This clonotype is medium-sized in the sample. The chain uses TRBV6-1 and TRBJ2-5; D may be TRBD1 (5 bases). TRBJ2-7 matches the DNA end more closely, so the J call is doubtful. Per germline, CDR1 MNHNS and CDR2 SASEGT. This CDR3 is built from 15 residues. CDR3 coding DNA: TGTGCCAGCAGTTCCCCTCGCAGGACACGGTACGAGCAGTACTTC. Protein sequence: CASSSPRRTRYEQYF.

The CDR3 region is CASSALTGTHAYEQYF. CDR3 in DNA: TGTGCCAGCAGTGCATTGACCGGGACACACGCCTACGAGCAGTACTTC. This rearrangement joins TRBV6-1 to TRBJ2-1, with D possibly TRBD1 on 6 matching bases. The assigned J gene may be wrong: the sequence end matches TRBJ2-7 better. The CDR3 is 16 residues long. Germline V gives CDR1 MNHNS, CDR2 SASEGT.

The chain uses TRBV6-1 and TRBJ2-1; D is undetermined. The germline CDR1 and CDR2 sequences are MNHNS and SASEGT. The CDR3 is made up of 13 amino acids. Trimming took off 1 base at V and 8 bases at J, with 9 bases between the two ends. In DNA, the CDR3 is TGTGCCAGCAGTGAAGGAACCGGCGATGAGCAGTTCTTC. Translation: CASSEGTGDEQFF.

The rearrangement uses TRBV7-2 and TRBJ2-1; 8 bases agree with TRBD1. The CDR3 is 17 residues long. V dropped 5 bases and J dropped 10; count of bases not matched to a gene: 19. Per the germline V gene, CDR1 is SGHTA and CDR2 is FQGNSA. CDR3 residues: CASSPRGGQGNSYEQFF. The CDR3 region has the DNA TGTGCCAGCAGCCCACGGGGCGGACAGGGCAACTCCTACGAGCAGTTCTTC.

The chain carries TRBV6-1 and TRBJ2-1; 15 nucleotides agree with TRBD2. Trimming at V came to 2 bases and at J to 10 bases, leaving 6 bases not matched to a gene. CDR3 size: 16 residues. Per germline, CDR1 MNHNS and CDR2 SASEGT. The chain's CDR3 is CASSERTSGRAGEQFF. The CDR3 DNA reads TGTGCCAGCAGTGAAAGGACTAGCGGGAGGGCCGGGGAGCAGTTCTTC.

This clonotype occurred a few times. The gene calls are TRBV6-1 and TRBJ2-1; TRBD2 matches 11 bases. The germline V gene encodes CDR1 MNHNS and CDR2 SASEGT. CDR3 length equals 17 residues. V was pared by 0 bases and J by 6 bases, with 7 bases of the junction left unmatched. The DNA of the CDR3 is TGTGCCAGCAGTGAAGCTGGCGGGCTAGCGGGAGGCAATGAGCAGTTCTTC. This gives the protein CASSEAGGLAGGNEQFF.

This clonotype was seen only a few times. The chain combines TRBV6-1 with TRBJ2-3, with D perhaps TRBD1 (6 bases). V lost 7 bases, J lost 4 bases, and 15 bases lay in between. Germline assignment: CDR1 MNHNS and CDR2 SASEGT. The CDR3 covers 14 residues. CDR3 coding DNA: TGTGCCAGCATATGGTCTTCAGGGGCAGATACGCAGTATTTT. Translated: CASIWSSGADTQYF.

The chain links TRBV6-1 to TRBJ2-3, with D possibly matching TRBD1 (8 bases). V gave up 6 bases and J gave up 8 bases, with 15 bases separating them. CDR3 size: 13 residues. CDR1 is MNHNS, CDR2 SASEGT, per germline. CDR3 sequence reads: CASSRTGRGTQYF. The CDR3 region has the DNA TGTGCCAGCAGCCGGACAGGGAGGGGTACGCAGTATTTT.

This clonotype was picked up a small number of times. This sequence joins TRBV11-1 and TRBJ2-1, with D perhaps matching TRBD2 (5 bases). The V gene lost 6 bases and the J gene lost 13 bases, with 19 bases spanning the gap. Germline assignment: CDR1 SGHAT and CDR2 FQDESV (reference sequence). The CDR3 length is 13 residues. The CDR3 nucleotides read TGTGCCAGCAGTCCCCGGGATCAAGAGACCCAGTTCTTC. This sequence encodes CASSPRDQETQFF.

The rearrangement uses TRBV6-5 and TRBJ2-1; no clear D. Germline V gives CDR1 MNHEY, CDR2 SVGAGI. This CDR3 region has 17 residues. Trimming removed 0 bases from V and 10 bases from J, with 22 bases in between. This CDR3 reads CASSYSTQTQILAEQFF. The CDR3 region has the DNA TGTGCCAGCAGTTACTCGACACAGACTCAAATCCTGGCCGAGCAGTTCTTC.

By share, this clonotype counts as medium-sized (0.01 to 0.1%). The rearrangement links TRBV12-3 or TRBV12-4 to TRBJ2-5; 8 bases are shared with TRBD2. The J segment lost 1 base and the V segment lost 7 bases, leaving 2 bases of the junction unmatched. The length of the CDR3 is 13 residues. In nucleotides, the CDR3 is TGTGCCAGCAAAGCGGGAGCCCAAGAGACCCAGTACTTC. Protein sequence: CASKAGAQETQYF.

This clonotype was detected only a few times. The J gene is TRBJ1-2, the V gene TRBV6-1; D is unclear. The CDR3 runs 14 residues. The germline gives CDR1 MNHNS, CDR2 SASEGT. V was shortened by 8 bases and J by 1 base, with 14 bases between the two germline ends. CDR3 coding DNA: TGTGCCAGCTCCTCCCCGCGGGGTAACTATGGCTACACCTTC. Encoded protein: CASSSPRGNYGYTF.

The chain links TRBV12-3 or TRBV12-4 to TRBJ1-6; 7 nucleotides align to TRBD1. The CDR3 extends over 14 amino acids. V lost 2 bases, J lost 10 bases, and 5 bases stayed unmatched. The CDR3 is CASSLFTGDSPLHF. In DNA form, the CDR3 reads TGTGCCAGCAGTTTATTCACAGGGGACTCACCCCTCCACTTT.

With regard to this clonotype: This sequence may be a read error, since a much larger clone differs from it by one base. The chain links TRBV6-4 to TRBJ2-3; tentatively, D is TRBD1 (6 bases). Near its end, the DNA agrees better with TRBJ1-5, so the J call may be wrong. CDR3 size: 14 residues. Germline lookup yields CDR1 MRHNA and CDR2 SNTAGT. The CDR3 region is CASSVAGATDTQHF. CDR3 coding DNA: TGTGCCAGCAGTGTAGCGGGGGCCACAGATACGCAGCATTTT.

The gene calls are TRBV12-3 or TRBV12-4 and TRBJ2-4; the D is unclear. Trimming removed 5 bases at V and 13 bases at J, with 18 bases between. This CDR3 spans 13 amino acids. In nucleotides, the CDR3 is TGTGCCAGCAGTCCCTCTAGGGTTCGTGAGCAGTACTTC. It specifies CASSPSRVREQYF.